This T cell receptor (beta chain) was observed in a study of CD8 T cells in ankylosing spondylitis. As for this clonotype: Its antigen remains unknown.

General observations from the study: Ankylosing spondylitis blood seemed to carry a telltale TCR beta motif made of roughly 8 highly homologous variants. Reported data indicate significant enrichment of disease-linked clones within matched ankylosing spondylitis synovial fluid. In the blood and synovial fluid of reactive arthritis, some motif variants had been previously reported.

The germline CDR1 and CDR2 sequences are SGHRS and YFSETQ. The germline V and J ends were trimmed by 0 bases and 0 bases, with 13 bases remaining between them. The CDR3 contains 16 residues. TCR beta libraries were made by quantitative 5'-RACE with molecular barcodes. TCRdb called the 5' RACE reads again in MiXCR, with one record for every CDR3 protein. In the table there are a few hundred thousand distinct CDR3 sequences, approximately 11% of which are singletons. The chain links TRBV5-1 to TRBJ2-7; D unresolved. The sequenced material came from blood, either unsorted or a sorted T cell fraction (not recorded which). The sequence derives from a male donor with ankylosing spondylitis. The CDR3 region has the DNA TGCGCCAGCAGCTTGGCCCGAGACTCCTACTCCTACGAGCAGTACTTC. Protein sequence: CASSLARDSYSYEQYF.